These 19 T cell receptor beta chains share one sample of origin, sequenced in a study of CD8 T cells in Susac syndrome. RNA, at about 0.45 to 1 ug, was reverse transcribed with random hexamers. In TCRdb, the immunoSEQ multiplex PCR reads were re-called with MiXCR into one record per CDR3 protein. The sample comprises about 120,000 distinct CDR3 sequences, about 92% of which are singletons, and 0.085% to 0.095% rests with the top ten. Sequenced sample: CD4+ T cells from PBMCs. The receptors were sampled from a human donor with multiple sclerosis.

The chain carries TRBV7-2 and TRBJ2-7, with D possibly called TRBD1 or TRBD2 (5 bases each). V gave up 1 base and J gave up 5 bases, with 12 bases separating them. This CDR3 region has 14 residues. CDR1 and CDR2 (germline): SGHTA, FQGNSA. In DNA form, the CDR3 reads TGTGCCAGCAGCTTAGACGCAGGGACGGACGAGCAGTACTTC. It codes for CASSLDAGTDEQYF.

The rearrangement uses TRBV5-1 and TRBJ1-1, with D possibly being TRBD1 (6 bases). The CDR3 runs to 14 residues. In germline, CDR1 is SGHRS, CDR2 YFSETQ. V was clipped by 4 bases and J by 5 bases, with 15 bases between them. CDR3 sequence (DNA): TGCGCCAGCAGCCTGGACAGTAGTATGACTGAAGCTTTCTTT. This sequence encodes CASSLDSSMTEAFF.

The chain employs TRBV4-1 and TRBJ2-2, with TRBD2 as a possible D gene (7 bases). The germline V gene encodes CDR1 MGHRA and CDR2 YSYEKL. This CDR3 is 16 amino acids long. V lost 6 bases to trimming and J lost 5 bases, with 19 bases between them. The chain's CDR3 is CASRRLGGAITGELFF. The CDR3 DNA sequence: TGCGCCAGCAGAAGATTAGGGGGGGCGATTACCGGGGAGCTGTTTTTT.

With regard to this clonotype: Sequence at one end of the junction differs from germline and may be a read error. This sequence joins TRBV19 and TRBJ1-1, with 8 bases matching TRBD1. This CDR3 comprises 14 residues. CDR1 is LNHDA and CDR2 is SQIVND in the germline V gene (reference sequence). As DNA, the CDR3 is TGTGCCAGTAGTGTAGACAGGGGTTTGAGTGGAGCTTTCTTT. Translated: CASSVDRGLSGAFF.

The chain carries TRBV7-2 and TRBJ1-2; unclear D gene. Deletions cut 1 base from V and 4 bases from J, with 19 bases between. This CDR3 is built from 17 residues. Germline CDR1 is SGHTA and CDR2 is FQGNSA. The CDR3 nucleotides are TGTGCCAGCAGCTTAGGTTCCCAGGCCCTTGGGCGCTATGGCTACACCTTC. The encoded protein is CASSLGSQALGRYGYTF.

This chain joins TRBV3-1 and TRBJ1-6; TRBD1 is a possible D gene (6 bases). Trimming removed 0 bases at V and 7 bases at J, with 10 bases between. The CDR3 sequence is 15 residues long. Germline-derived CDR1 and CDR2 are LGHDT and YNNKEL (reference sequence). DNA for the CDR3: TGTGCCAGCAGCCAAGAGGGACACCTGAATTCACCCCTCCACTTT. Residues: CASSQEGHLNSPLHF.

The V gene is TRBV7-3, the J gene TRBJ2-2, with 15 bases aligning to TRBD2. The trim removed 4 bases at V and 6 bases at J, leaving 3 bases unmatched. The germline gives CDR1 SGHTA, CDR2 FQGTGA. This CDR3 spans 16 amino acids. The CDR3 sequence: CASSSGLAGGPGELFF. Written as DNA, the CDR3 is TGTGCCAGCAGCTCAGGACTAGCGGGGGGGCCCGGGGAGCTGTTTTTT.

This chain connects TRBV10-3 to TRBJ1-1; TRBD1 might be the D (6 bases). CDR1 is ENHRY and CDR2 is SYGVKD in the germline V gene. The CDR3 is 14 residues long. Trimming took off 8 bases at V and 1 base at J, with 14 bases between the two ends. CDR3 sequence: CAIGPGHSNTEAFF. The CDR3 nucleotides read TGTGCCATCGGACCGGGACACTCGAACACTGAAGCTTTCTTT.

This clonotype was observed once. CDR3 region: CASSRSSRGSNQPQHF. The CDR3 DNA reads TGTGCCAGTAGCCGTTCCTCCCGGGGGTCCAATCAGCCCCAGCATTTT. V is TRBV19 and J is TRBJ1-5; D is perhaps TRBD1 (5 bases). This CDR3 has 16 amino acids. V gave up 6 bases and J gave up 3 bases, with 18 bases separating them. Germline V lookup: CDR1 LNHDA, CDR2 SQIVND (reference sequence).

V usage is TRBV15 and J usage is TRBJ2-3; D ambiguous. The germline V gene has CDR1 LNHNV and CDR2 YYDKDF (reference sequence). V was cut by 0 bases and J by 4 bases, with 17 bases left in between. CDR3 length: 17 amino acids. In DNA form, the CDR3 reads TGTGCCACCAGCAGAGATAAACGGGCAGAATCGCCAGATACGCAGTATTTT. Its protein product is CATSRDKRAESPDTQYF.

This chain uses TRBV27 with TRBJ2-5; D unclear. Trimming cost V 1 base and J 4 bases, with 7 bases left between them. Germline V CDR1 and CDR2: MNHEY, SMNVEV (reference sequence). CDR3 length: 13 residues. CDR3 region: CASSLYGRETQYF. The CDR3 nucleotides read TGTGCCAGCAGTTTATACGGGCGAGAGACCCAGTACTTC.

The rearrangement links TRBV20-1 to TRBJ1-1; a weak D match, TRBD1 (6 bases). This CDR3 contains 11 residues. Germline V gene lookup returns CDR1 DFQATT and CDR2 SNEGSKA (reference sequence). V was clipped by 1 base and J by 11 bases, with 11 bases between them. The CDR3 reads CSARGQAGAFF. The CDR3 bases are TGCAGTGCTAGAGGACAGGCCGGGGCTTTCTTT.

The rearrangement uses TRBV15 and TRBJ2-3, with D maybe TRBD1 (6 bases). Germline loops: CDR1 LNHNV, CDR2 YYDKDF (reference sequence). V lost 0 bases, J lost 3 bases, and 13 bases lay in between. The CDR3 runs 16 residues. This CDR3 is CATSRDGPGTTDTQYF. The CDR3 DNA is TGTGCCACCAGCAGAGATGGCCCGGGGACAACAGATACGCAGTATTTT. Complete variable domain (other parts from reference TRBV15 and TRBJ2-3): DAMVIQNPRYQVTQFGKPVTLSCSQTLNHNVMYWYQQKSSQAPKLLFHYYDKDFNNEADTPDNFQSRRPNTSFCFLDIRSPGLGDTAMYLCATSRDGPGTTDTQYFGPGTRLTVL.

Only a few counts were recorded for this clonotype. The rearrangement uses TRBV18 and TRBJ1-5; D remains unclear. The length of the CDR3 is 13 residues. Germline V lookup: CDR1 KGHSH, CDR2 LQKENI. Trimming removed 2 bases from V and 2 bases from J, with 4 bases in between. The CDR3 nucleotides read TGTGCCAGCTCACCAGGGGGCAATCAGCCCCAGCATTTT. Amino acid sequence: CASSPGGNQPQHF.

CDR3: CASSSTRALSTDTQYF. The CDR3 DNA is TGTGCCAGCAGTTCCACGCGCGCGCTGAGCACAGATACGCAGTATTTT. This chain uses TRBV6-6 with TRBJ2-3; D remains unclear. CDR1 and CDR2 (germline): MNHNY, SVGAGI (reference sequence). This CDR3 has 16 amino acids. V lost 4 bases and J lost 0, with 14 bases in between.

DNA of the CDR3: TGCAGTGCTAGAAGACAGGGGGTAAATGAGCAGTTCTTC. This sequence encodes CSARRQGVNEQFF. V gene TRBV20-1 combines with J gene TRBJ2-1; 9 bases are shared with TRBD1. The germline CDR1 and CDR2 sequences are DFQATT and SNEGSKA (reference sequence). V was pared by 2 bases and J by 7 bases, with 3 bases of the junction left unmatched. The CDR3 has 13 residues.

The genes are TRBV6-1 and TRBJ1-2; D remains ambiguous. Germline CDR1 reads MNHNS; CDR2 reads SASEGT. The CDR3 spans 14 residues. Trimming cost V 1 base and J 3 bases, with 9 bases left between them. The CDR3, as DNA: TGTGCCAGCAGTGAAGTTAAGGGCGACTATGGCTACACCTTC. This codes for CASSEVKGDYGYTF.

V usage is TRBV12-3 or TRBV12-4 and J usage is TRBJ2-1; D is possibly TRBD1 (7 bases). This CDR3 has 17 residues. Trimming shortened V by 1 base and J by 6 bases, and 19 bases separated the two germline ends. CDR3 in amino acids: CASSLEVGGGAGNEQFF. For the CDR3, the DNA is TGTGCCAGCAGTTTAGAAGTAGGAGGGGGCGCCGGCAATGAGCAGTTCTTC.

V is TRBV6-1 and J is TRBJ2-7; maybe TRBD1 (5 bases). The CDR3 consists of 14 residues. Germline CDR1 MNHNS, CDR2 SASEGT. Deletions cut 8 bases from V and 1 base from J, with 15 bases between. In nucleotides, the CDR3 is TGTGCCAGCCAGGCCTGGGGCAAGTCCTACGAGCAGTACTTC. This sequence encodes CASQAWGKSYEQYF.